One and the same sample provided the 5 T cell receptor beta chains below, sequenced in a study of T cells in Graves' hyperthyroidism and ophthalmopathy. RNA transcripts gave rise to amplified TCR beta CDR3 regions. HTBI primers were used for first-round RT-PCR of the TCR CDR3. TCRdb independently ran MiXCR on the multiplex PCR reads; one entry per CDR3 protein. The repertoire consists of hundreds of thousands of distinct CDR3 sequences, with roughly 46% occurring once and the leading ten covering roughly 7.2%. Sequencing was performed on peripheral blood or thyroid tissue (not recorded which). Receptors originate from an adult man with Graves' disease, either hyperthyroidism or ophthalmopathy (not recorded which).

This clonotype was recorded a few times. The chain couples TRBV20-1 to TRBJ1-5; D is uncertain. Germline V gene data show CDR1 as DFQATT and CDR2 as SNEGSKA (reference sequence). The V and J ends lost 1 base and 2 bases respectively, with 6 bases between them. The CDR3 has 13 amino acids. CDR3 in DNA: TGCAGTGCTAGAGTTCGTGGCAATCAGCCCCAGCATTTT. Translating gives CSARVRGNQPQHF.

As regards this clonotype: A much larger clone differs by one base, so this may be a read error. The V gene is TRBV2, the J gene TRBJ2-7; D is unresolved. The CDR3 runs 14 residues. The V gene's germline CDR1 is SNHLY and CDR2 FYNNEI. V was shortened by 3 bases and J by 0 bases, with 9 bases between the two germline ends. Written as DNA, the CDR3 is TGTGCCAGCAGTGAGCCGCGCATCTCCTACGAGCAGTACTTC. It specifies CASSEPRISYEQYF.

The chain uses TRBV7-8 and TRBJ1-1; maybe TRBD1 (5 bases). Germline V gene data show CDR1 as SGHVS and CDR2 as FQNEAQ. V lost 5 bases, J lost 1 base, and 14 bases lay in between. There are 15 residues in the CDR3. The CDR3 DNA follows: TGTGCCAGCAGCAAAATGGTCCAGGGGAACACTGAAGCTTTCTTT. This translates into CASSKMVQGNTEAFF.

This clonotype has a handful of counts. The CDR3 region is CASGKQGALFSEKLFF. The CDR3 DNA is TGTGCCAGCGGAAAACAGGGGGCCTTGTTCAGTGAAAAACTGTTTTTT. The chain recombines TRBV7-9 with TRBJ1-4; 9 nucleotides align to TRBD1. CDR1 and CDR2 from the germline V gene are SEHNR and FQNEAQ (reference sequence). The CDR3 loop spans 16 amino acids. Trimming removed 8 bases from V and 7 bases from J; junction bases left unmatched: 14.

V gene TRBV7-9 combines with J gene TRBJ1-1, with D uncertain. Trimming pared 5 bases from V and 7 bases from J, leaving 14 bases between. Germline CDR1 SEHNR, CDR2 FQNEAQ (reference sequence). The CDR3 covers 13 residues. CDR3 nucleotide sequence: TGTGCCAGCAGCCCACCCCGGAGGCTTGAAGCTTTCTTT. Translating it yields CASSPPRRLEAFF. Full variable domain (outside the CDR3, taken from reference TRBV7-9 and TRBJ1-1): DTGVSQNPRHKITKRGQNVTFRCDPISEHNRLYWYRQTLGQGPEFLTYFQNEAQLEKSRLLSDRFSAERPKGSFSTLEIQRTEQGDSAMYLCASSPPRRLEAFFGQGTRLTVV.